The rows below give T cell receptor beta chains drawn from one sample of a study of shared clonotypes between healthy human individuals. Libraries were prepared by immunoSEQ multiplex PCR; TCRdb keeps only in-frame clonotypes and omits some of them. The table records about 510,000 clones, over 75% of them present only once. Sequenced sample: PBMCs. The origin of the receptors is a middle-aged woman in good health. Some clones in this sample may be carry-over from other donors' samples. The CDR3 runs from the conserved cysteine through the conserved F or W. A D gene is named only where the DNA matches it firmly. Expanded clones are given a class, and other clones once, few, many or no size at all.

v_call	j_call	d_call	cdr3_length	clone_size	cdr3_nt	cdr3_aa
TRBV29-1	TRBJ1-4	.	14	many	TGCAGCGTTGCGGACAGTGCAACTAATGAAAAACTGTTTTTT	CSVADSATNEKLFF
TRBV6-4	TRBJ2-1	TRBD2	14	.	TGTGCCAGCAGTGTCTACGGGGGGTACAATGAGCAGTTCTTC	CASSVYGGYNEQFF
TRBV5-4	TRBJ2-4	TRBD1	15	.	TGTGCCAGCAGCCCGTGGGACAGAAGGGAAAACATTCAGTACTTC	CASSPWDRRENIQYF
TRBV10-3	TRBJ2-3	.	14	few	TGTGCCATCAGTGCTCGGGAATCCACAGATACGCAGTATTTT	CAISARESTDTQYF
TRBV7-5	TRBJ2-3	.	16	once	TGTGCCAGAAGCTGTTCGACCCATCTTCGGACAGATACGCAGTATTTT	CARSCSTHLRTDTQYF
TRBV27	TRBJ1-3	.	13	.	TGTGCCAGCCGACTCTCAGGGTTCAACACCATATATTTT	CASRLSGFNTIYF
TRBV27	TRBJ1-5	.	13	.	TGTGCCAGCAGTCCCTCGGGGTGGCAGCCCCAGCATTTT	CASSPSGWQPQHF
TRBV7-6	TRBJ2-5	.	14	.	TGTGCCAGCAGCTTAGGGGATCAGGGGGAGACCCAGTACTTC	CASSLGDQGETQYF
TRBV30	TRBJ1-2	.	15	many	TGTGCCTGGAGTGTACCGAGCAGGGACGTTAATGGCTACACCTTC	CAWSVPSRDVNGYTF
TRBV5-1	TRBJ2-2	.	12	.	TGCGCCAGCAGAGGGGGGCCCGGGGAGCTGTTTTTT	CASRGGPGELFF
TRBV29-1	TRBJ1-1	TRBD1	14	.	TGCAGCGTGGACAAACCGACAGGGGGGGATGAAGCTTTCTTT	CSVDKPTGGDEAFF
TRBV5-1	TRBJ2-5	.	14	.	TGCGCCAGCAGCTTCTCGGGAGAGGGGGAGACCCAGTACTTC	CASSFSGEGETQYF
TRBV4-2	TRBJ2-1	.	12	.	TGTGCCAGCAGCCCTCGGGGTTATGAGCAGTTCTTC	CASSPRGYEQFF
TRBV12-5	TRBJ2-3	TRBD2	13	.	TGTGCTAGTGGCGGGGGGAGCACAGATACGCAGTATTTT	CASGGGSTDTQYF
TRBV27	TRBJ1-2	TRBD1	15	.	TGTGCCAGCAGTCCCCGGACAGGGATTAACTATGGCTACACCTTC	CASSPRTGINYGYTF
TRBV19	TRBJ2-1	TRBD2	20	.	TGTGCCAGTAGTATACGGGGGCGTGGGACTAGCAAGGGGTCCTACAATGAGCAGTTCTTC	CASSIRGRGTSKGSYNEQFF
TRBV18	TRBJ2-1	TRBD1	12	.	TGTGCCAGCTCACGGACAGGCAATGAGCAGTTCTTC	CASSRTGNEQFF
TRBV18	TRBJ2-1	TRBD1	17	.	TGTGCCAGCTCACCACTGCTCGTGGGACAGAGCCCCAATGAGCAGTTCTTC	CASSPLLVGQSPNEQFF
TRBV2	TRBJ2-2	.	14	.	TGTGCCAGCAGAGCTCAGGGTGGTCCCGGGGAGCTGTTTTTT	CASRAQGGPGELFF
TRBV29-1	TRBJ2-5	.	14	.	TGCAGCGCTGCGGGCCGGGGCCCCCAAGAGACCCAGTACTTC	CSAAGRGPQETQYF
TRBV19	TRBJ2-3	.	14	many	TGTGCCAGTAGTTTGCGAGGGGAGGCAGATACGCAGTATTTT	CASSLRGEADTQYF
TRBV27	TRBJ2-7	.	13	.	TGTGCCAGCGCGTGGCAGCCGTCCTACGAGCAGTACTTC	CASAWQPSYEQYF
TRBV11-2	TRBJ2-2	TRBD2	15	.	TGTGCCAGCAGCTTGACTAGCGGGGGGTTCGGGGAGCTGTTTTTT	CASSLTSGGFGELFF
TRBV18	TRBJ1-1	.	15	.	TGTGCCAGCTCACCACCAAAAGGGGCTGGCACTGAAGCTTTCTTT	CASSPPKGAGTEAFF
TRBV7-7	TRBJ2-7	TRBD1	19	few	TGTGCCAGCAGCTTAGCGGTGAGAACAGGGGGACTGGGGTCCTACGAGCAGTACTTC	CASSLAVRTGGLGSYEQYF
TRBV4-1	TRBJ2-7	.	12	.	TGCGCCAGCAGCCAAGTTCTTGACGAGCAGTACTTC	CASSQVLDEQYF
TRBV5-4	TRBJ2-7	.	14	.	TGTGCCAGCAGCTTGTACGGGTCTTATTACGAGCAGTACTTC	CASSLYGSYYEQYF
TRBV20-1	TRBJ2-7	.	11	once	TGCAGTGCTAGTGGGGACCTCGGGCAGTACTTC	CSASGDLGQYF
TRBV28	TRBJ2-2	TRBD2	18	.	TGTGCCAGCACCCCGACCGGGGTCCTAGCGGGAGGGGCCGGGGAGCTGTTTTTT	CASTPTGVLAGGAGELFF
TRBV11-3	TRBJ2-3	.	13	few	TGTGCCAGCAGCTTAGGCACTCTCGATACGCAGTATTTT	CASSLGTLDTQYF
TRBV7-3	TRBJ2-5	TRBD1	13	few	TGTGCCAGCAGCTTCAGGGGGCAGCAGACCCAGTACTTC	CASSFRGQQTQYF
TRBV28	TRBJ1-2	.	14	.	TGTGCCAGCAGTTTGATAGACAAATTCTCTGGCTACACCTTC	CASSLIDKFSGYTF
TRBV4-2	TRBJ1-2	TRBD1	15	.	TGTGCCAGCAGCCAAGATAGGGACAGGGTTGGTGGCTACACCTTC	CASSQDRDRVGGYTF
TRBV11-2	TRBJ2-5	.	15	.	TGTGCCAGCAGCTTCGGTCGCGGCAACCAAGAGACCCAGTACTTC	CASSFGRGNQETQYF
TRBV4-1	TRBJ2-6	.	17	.	TGCGCCAGCAGCCAAGGAGCACTTTTCTCTGGGGCCAACGTCCTGACTTTC	CASSQGALFSGANVLTF
TRBV7-9	TRBJ2-2	.	16	.	TGTGCCAGCAGCTTGAACCGACAGGGAGGGACCGGGGAGCTGTTTTTT	CASSLNRQGGTGELFF
TRBV28	TRBJ1-5	TRBD1	14	.	TGTGCCAGCAGTCGGACAGGGGTGGTGCAGCCCCAGCATTTT	CASSRTGVVQPQHF
TRBV7-3	TRBJ2-3	TRBD2	14	.	TGTGCCAGCAGCTTGACTAGCGGGGCAGATACGCAGTATTTT	CASSLTSGADTQYF
TRBV4-2	TRBJ2-3	.	16	.	TGTGCCAGCAGCCACGTAACACTAGCAGGCACAGATACGCAGTATTTT	CASSHVTLAGTDTQYF
TRBV9	TRBJ2-7	.	14	.	TGTGCCAGCAGCACAACAGGGAGCTCCTACGAGCAGTACTTC	CASSTTGSSYEQYF
TRBV9	TRBJ1-1	.	16	once	TGTGCCAGCAGCGTAGAAGGACAGCCCATGAACACTGAAGCTTTCTTT	CASSVEGQPMNTEAFF